This T cell receptor beta chain was recovered during a study of long-term antiretroviral therapy in people with HIV. Study-level points and caveats: Post-ART samples showed increased diversity that remained below transplant donor control levels. Regardless of time point, clones expanded before ART dominated the repertoire.

Assay version v3.0 of immunoSEQ was used, and it was run at survey level. Some clones are missing from TCRdb's copy, which holds only in-frame ones; the method was immunoSEQ multiplex PCR. The sample includes about 22,000 clones, 86% of them seen just once. Worth noting for this clone: What it recognizes is unknown.

This sequence originates from a woman younger than 45 with HIV. The material was unsorted PBMCs, obtained 1.8 years before starting antiretroviral therapy.

The CDR3 sequence is CASSQERGGHGAYEQYF. The CDR3 nucleotides are TGTGCCAGCAGCCAAGAAAGGGGGGGCCACGGCGCCTACGAGCAGTACTTC. The chain carries TRBV14 and TRBJ2-7; tentative D call: TRBD2 (7 bases). The CDR3 length is 17 residues. Germline V gene data show CDR1 as SGHDN and CDR2 as FVKESK. Deletions cut 0 bases from V and 2 bases from J, with 17 bases between. The full variable domain, in which reference TRBV14 and TRBJ2-7 provide the parts outside the CDR3, is EAGVTQFPSHSVIEKGQTVTLRCDPISGHDNLYWYRRVMGKEIKFLLHFVKESKQDESGMPNNRFLAERTGGTYSTLKVQPAELEDSGVYFCASSQERGGHGAYEQYFGPGTRLTVT.